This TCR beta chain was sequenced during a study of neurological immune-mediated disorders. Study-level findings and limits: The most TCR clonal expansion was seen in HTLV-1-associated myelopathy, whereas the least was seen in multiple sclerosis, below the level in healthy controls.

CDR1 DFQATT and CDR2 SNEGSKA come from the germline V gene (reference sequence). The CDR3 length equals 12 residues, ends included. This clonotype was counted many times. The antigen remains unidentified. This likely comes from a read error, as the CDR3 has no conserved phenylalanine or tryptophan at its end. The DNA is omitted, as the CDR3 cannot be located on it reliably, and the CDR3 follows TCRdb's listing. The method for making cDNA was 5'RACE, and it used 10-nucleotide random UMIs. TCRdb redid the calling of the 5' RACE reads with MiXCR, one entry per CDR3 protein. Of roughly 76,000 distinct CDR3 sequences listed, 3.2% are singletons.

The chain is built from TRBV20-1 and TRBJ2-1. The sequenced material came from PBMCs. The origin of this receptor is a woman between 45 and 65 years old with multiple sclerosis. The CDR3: CSARDLVSMYVL.